One sample yielded the 11 T cell receptor beta chains listed below, sequenced in a study of OX40 agonist ivuxolimab in advanced cancers. Assay used: immunoSEQ multiplex PCR; TCRdb lists only in-frame clones, some missing. The sample has around 22,000 clones, roughly four fifths seen once. The sample here was CD4+ or CD8+ T cells sorted from blood, taken in a trial of the OX40 agonist ivuxolimab. These receptors all come from an adult with an advanced solid tumor such as melanoma, head and neck, liver or kidney cancer.

The V call is TRBV7-8, the J call TRBJ1-1; D is perhaps TRBD1 (5 bases). Germline-derived CDR1 and CDR2 are SGHVS and FQNEAQ. V dropped 5 bases and J dropped 5 bases, with 18 bases sitting between them. There are 15 residues in the CDR3. The CDR3 is CASSPLWGEGTEAFF. The CDR3 DNA sequence: TGTGCCAGCAGCCCCCTCTGGGGGGAAGGGACTGAAGCTTTCTTT.

This clone has a handful of counts. This rearrangement joins TRBV19 to TRBJ2-1; either TRBD1 or TRBD2 may fit D (5 bases each). Between the trimmed V and J ends, which lost 0 bases and 9 bases, there was a span of 18 bases. CDR1 is LNHDA and CDR2 is SQIVND in the germline V gene (reference sequence). CDR3 length equals 16 residues. The CDR3 sequence: CASSIDRGREIVEQFF. The DNA of the CDR3 is TGTGCCAGTAGTATAGATCGGGGCAGGGAGATCGTTGAGCAGTTCTTC.

The CDR3 spells CASSPKIGGYGYTF. The CDR3 nucleotides are TGTGCCAGCAGTCCCAAGATCGGGGGCTATGGCTACACCTTC. V and J are TRBV27 and TRBJ1-2, with D possibly matching TRBD1 (5 bases). V shed 5 bases and J shed 4 bases, with 14 bases lying between them. The CDR3 totals 14 residues. Germline CDR1 is MNHEY and CDR2 is SMNVEV (reference sequence).

The chain carries TRBV27 and TRBJ2-5; TRBD2 agrees at 10 bases. CDR3 length: 18 amino acids. The V segment lost 3 bases and the J segment 4 bases; nucleotides outside the gene matches: 14. The germline gives CDR1 MNHEY, CDR2 SMNVEV (reference sequence). CDR3 amino acids: CASSLDSRAGGPGETQYF. The CDR3 region has the DNA TGTGCCAGCAGTTTGGATTCACGAGCGGGGGGGCCGGGAGAGACCCAGTACTTC.

The V call is TRBV10-2, the J call TRBJ2-7; a possible D gene is TRBD1 (5 bases). CDR3 length: 13 residues. The germline V gene has CDR1 WSHSY and CDR2 SAAADI. Trimming left V 4 bases short and J 5 bases short, with 12 bases between. CDR3 coding DNA: TGCGCCAGCAGTGTTCAGGGTGGTCACGAGCAGTACTTC. Encoded protein: CASSVQGGHEQYF.

The V and J genes are TRBV9 and TRBJ2-1, with 9 nucleotides matching TRBD2. Per the germline V gene, CDR1 is SGDLS and CDR2 is YYNGEE. V lost 3 bases, J lost 6 bases, and 4 bases stayed unmatched. The CDR3 length is 14 residues. CDR3 bases: TGTGCCAGCAGCGCTAGCGGGGCGGGCAATGAGCAGTTCTTC. Its protein product is CASSASGAGNEQFF.

The chain uses TRBV11-2 and TRBJ1-3; D gene unclear. V lost 6 bases to trimming and J lost 10 bases, with 13 bases between them. Germline CDR1 and CDR2: SGHAT and FQNNGV. The CDR3 runs 12 residues. For the CDR3, the DNA is TGTGCCAGCAGTCCACCCCACCCGACCATATATTTT. This codes for CASSPPHPTIYF.

The chain carries TRBV11-2 and TRBJ2-5, with 9 nucleotides matching TRBD1. The CDR3 totals 15 residues. Trimming took 3 bases from V and 2 from J; bases not matched to a gene: 4. Germline V gene data show CDR1 as SGHAT and CDR2 as FQNNGV. The CDR3 DNA sequence: TGTGCCAGCAGCTTGAGGGACAGGGTACAAGAGACCCAGTACTTC. Translation: CASSLRDRVQETQYF.

In its sample, this clone was seen a few times. The rearrangement joins TRBV4-1 to TRBJ1-1; D is undetermined. Trimming stripped 0 bases from V and 4 bases from J, with 9 bases between. In germline, CDR1 is MGHRA, CDR2 YSYEKL. The CDR3 is made up of 14 amino acids. The CDR3 DNA follows: TGCGCCAGCAGCCAAGAACGGTTGGGCACTGAAGCTTTCTTT. Translation gives CASSQERLGTEAFF.

The V and J genes are TRBV6-6 and TRBJ2-5; 7 bases match TRBD1. Trimming took 5 bases from V and 4 from J; bases not matched to a gene: 4. Germline values: CDR1 MNHNY, CDR2 SVGAGI (reference sequence). The CDR3 loop spans 13 amino acids. CDR3 coding DNA: TGTGCCAGCAGTGACAGGGCCCCAGAGACCCAGTACTTC. It encodes CASSDRAPETQYF.

V and J are TRBV5-1 and TRBJ2-5, with D possibly TRBD2 on 6 matching bases. Trimming took 4 bases from V and 3 from J, leaving 13 bases between them. The CDR3 contains 14 residues. Germline V CDR1 and CDR2: SGHRS, YFSETQ. DNA of the CDR3: TGCGCCAGCAGCCCCGGGACTGGGGAAGAGACCCAGTACTTC. Its translation is CASSPGTGEETQYF.